This T cell receptor (beta chain) derives from a study of cytomegalovirus exposure and HLA in healthy donors. The CDR3 totals 13 residues. The V end was cut by 5 bases, the J end by 8 bases, with 12 bases between. CDR1 is SEHNR, CDR2 FQNEAQ, per germline (reference sequence). A remark on this clone: As yet, its antigen is unknown.

Researchers ran the PCR with 60 Vbeta and 13 Jbeta primers. TCRdb's copy holds only in-frame clones and misses some; the assay was immunoSEQ multiplex PCR. The repertoire includes about 130,000 clones, around 78% of them detected once, and more than 4.5% sits in the top ten. Study-level findings and limits: A highly shared variant cluster was judged a likely technical artifact. Investigators reported approximately 150 TCR beta chains as tied to cytomegalovirus. The authors later linked a missense DCLRE1C variant to TCR beta V- and J-gene trimming. Whilst most TCR sequences proved rare, a subset of public TCRs occurred across many donors.

The clonotype was recovered from a man between 60 and 75 years old in good health and CMV-seropositive. This chain connects TRBV7-9 to TRBJ1-4; D remains unclear. Sequenced material: PBMCs. In DNA form, the CDR3 reads TGTGCCAGCAGCATAAACCTGGGCGAAAAACTGTTTTTT. It is translated as CASSINLGEKLFF.